Listed below are T cell receptor beta chains from one sample, sequenced in a study of cytomegalovirus exposure and HLA in healthy donors. Here immunoSEQ multiplex PCR was the method, and the copy in TCRdb shows in-frame clones only, minus some. The data contain under 200,000 clones, about 75% of them seen just once; the ten biggest clones take up about 7.9%. Sequences were obtained from PBMCs. The receptor set was obtained from a male donor in good health and CMV-seropositive. The CDR3 runs from the conserved cysteine through the conserved F or W. Each record gives: D gene, J gene, V gene, clone size, CDR3 protein, CDR3 DNA. A D gene is named only where the DNA matches it firmly. Clone size is not always given. Where it is, it says once, few, many or a class for expanded clones.

D: TRBD1
J: TRBJ2-7
V: TRBV9
size: NA
CDR3: CASSAPGQTYEQYF
DNA: TGTGCCAGCAGCGCCCCGGGACAGACCTACGAGCAGTACTTC

D: NA
J: TRBJ2-3
V: TRBV6-1
size: NA
CDR3: CASSSIDTQYF
DNA: TGTGCCAGCAGTTCCATAGATACGCAGTATTTT

D: TRBD1
J: TRBJ1-1
V: TRBV4-3
size: NA
CDR3: CASSRGQGAVEAFF
DNA: TGCGCCAGCAGCCGTGGACAGGGGGCTGTTGAAGCTTTCTTT

D: NA
J: TRBJ1-1
V: TRBV19
size: NA
CDR3: CASSILQGMWTEAFF
DNA: TGTGCCAGTAGTATATTGCAGGGAATGTGGACTGAAGCTTTCTTT

D: TRBD2
J: TRBJ2-1
V: TRBV4-1
size: NA
CDR3: CASSQDWASGRQFF
DNA: TGCGCCAGCAGCCAAGATTGGGCTAGCGGGCGGCAGTTCTTC

D: NA
J: TRBJ2-5
V: TRBV7-2
size: NA
CDR3: CASSRQGGETQYF
DNA: TGTGCCAGCTCCCGACAGGGAGGAGAGACCCAGTACTTC

D: NA
J: TRBJ1-4
V: TRBV2
size: once
CDR3: CASSEGQGTTTNEKLFF
DNA: TGTGCCAGCAGTGAGGGGCAGGGCACAACAACTAATGAAAAACTGTTTTTT

D: NA
J: TRBJ1-6
V: TRBV7-8
size: few
CDR3: CASSLSGGPYNSPLHF
DNA: TGTGCCAGCAGCTTATCCGGAGGCCCCTATAATTCACCCCTCCACTTT

D: TRBD1
J: TRBJ2-1
V: TRBV2
size: NA
CDR3: CASSEAGTGGYEQFF
DNA: TGTGCCAGCAGTGAAGCCGGGACAGGGGGCTATGAGCAGTTCTTC

D: NA
J: TRBJ2-3
V: TRBV29-1
size: NA
CDR3: CSVEGQGYTDTQYF
DNA: TGCAGCGTTGAGGGGCAAGGGTACACAGATACGCAGTATTTT

D: TRBD1
J: TRBJ1-2
V: TRBV6-5
size: NA
CDR3: CASSSVAGGLFHGYTF
DNA: TGTGCCAGCAGTTCGGTGGCAGGGGGACTCTTCCATGGCTACACCTTC

D: NA
J: TRBJ1-1
V: TRBV6-1
size: few
CDR3: CASRHRATEAFF
DNA: TGTGCCAGCAGGCACCGAGCCACTGAAGCTTTCTTT

D: NA
J: TRBJ2-7
V: TRBV7-2
size: NA
CDR3: CASSRFEGMDEQYF
DNA: TGTGCCAGCAGCAGATTTGAGGGAATGGACGAGCAGTACTTC

D: NA
J: TRBJ2-5
V: TRBV6-5
size: NA
CDR3: CASSEEAARETQYF
DNA: TGTGCCAGCAGTGAAGAGGCAGCGAGGGAGACCCAGTACTTC

D: NA
J: TRBJ1-1
V: TRBV30
size: NA
CDR3: CACSGPTEAFF
DNA: TGTGCCTGTTCAGGGCCCACTGAAGCTTTCTTT

D: TRBD1
J: TRBJ1-2
V: TRBV2
size: NA
CDR3: CASRLTGDGYTF
DNA: TGTGCCAGCAGATTGACAGGGGATGGCTACACCTTC